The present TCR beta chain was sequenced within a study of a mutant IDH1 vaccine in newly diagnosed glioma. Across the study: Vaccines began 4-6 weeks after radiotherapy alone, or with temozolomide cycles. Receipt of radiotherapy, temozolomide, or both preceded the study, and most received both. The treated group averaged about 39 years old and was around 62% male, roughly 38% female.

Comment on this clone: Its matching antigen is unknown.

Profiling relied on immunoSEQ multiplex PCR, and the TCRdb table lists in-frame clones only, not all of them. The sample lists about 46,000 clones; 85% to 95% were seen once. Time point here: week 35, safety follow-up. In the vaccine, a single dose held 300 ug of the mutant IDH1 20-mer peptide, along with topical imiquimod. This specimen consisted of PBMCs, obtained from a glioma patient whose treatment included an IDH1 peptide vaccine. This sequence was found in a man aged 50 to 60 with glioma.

CDR3 region: CASSLAQGADQPQHF. The CDR3 nucleotides are TGTGCCAGCAGCTTAGCGCAGGGGGCGGATCAGCCCCAGCATTTT. This chain uses TRBV7-2 with TRBJ1-5; TRBD1 matches at 8 bases. V lost 0 bases and J lost 5; bases outside the gene matches: 3. The CDR3 is made up of 15 amino acids. Germline V CDR1 and CDR2: SGHTA, FQGNSA.